Below, 12 T cell receptor beta chains from the same sample are listed, as sequenced in a study of cytomegalovirus exposure and HLA in healthy donors. The PCR used 60 Vbeta and 13 Jbeta primers. TCRdb's table, derived via immunoSEQ multiplex PCR, lists solely in-frame clones and lacks some. The table lists under 150,000 clones, approximately 68% of them singletons. The sequenced sample consisted of PBMCs. These receptors were collected from a man aged 30 to 39 in good health and CMV-seropositive.

The chain couples TRBV6-1 to TRBJ1-2, with 8 bases matching TRBD1. The CDR3 totals 15 residues. CDR1 and CDR2 from the germline V gene are MNHNS and SASEGT. V shed 0 bases, J shed 7 bases, and the junction held 7 bases outside the gene matches. Here the CDR3 DNA reads TGTGCCAGCAGTGAAGCGCCGGGACAGGCTGTTGGCTACACCTTC. Amino acids: CASSEAPGQAVGYTF.

The rearrangement uses TRBV4-3 and TRBJ2-7, with D maybe TRBD1 (6 bases). The germline gives CDR1 LGHNA, CDR2 YSLEER. The CDR3 has 16 residues. The V end was cut by 3 bases, the J end by 5 bases, with 20 bases between. The CDR3 nucleotides are TGCGCCAGCAGCCACCACCCTTCAGGGGAGAATAACGAGCAGTACTTC. Translating it yields CASSHHPSGENNEQYF.

The V gene is TRBV2, the J gene TRBJ1-2, with D possibly TRBD1 on 6 matching bases. Trimming removed 6 bases at V and 3 bases at J, with 11 bases between. Germline V gene data show CDR1 as SNHLY and CDR2 as FYNNEI. The CDR3 contains 13 residues. In DNA, the CDR3 is TGTGCCAGCAGGACTCACAGGGACTATGGCTACACCTTC. Translating it yields CASRTHRDYGYTF.

The V call is TRBV5-1, the J call TRBJ1-1, with D possibly being TRBD1 (6 bases). V dropped 1 base and J dropped 3 bases, with 10 bases sitting between them. Germline assignment: CDR1 SGHRS and CDR2 YFSETQ. The CDR3 is 14 residues long. The CDR3 sequence: CASSLTGFDTEAFF. CDR3 in DNA: TGCGCCAGCAGCTTGACAGGGTTCGACACTGAAGCTTTCTTT.

V usage is TRBV5-1 and J usage is TRBJ2-7, with TRBD1 matching 8 bases. V dropped 0 bases and J dropped 6; count of bases not matched to a gene: 5. The CDR3 length is 14 residues. In germline, CDR1 is SGHRS, CDR2 YFSETQ. CDR3 nucleotides: TGCGCCAGCAGCTTGGTGGCAGGGGGCCGCGAGCAGTACTTC. Translated: CASSLVAGGREQYF. Supplemented by reference TRBV5-1 and TRBJ2-7, the full variable domain reads KAGVTQTPRYLIKTRGQQVTLSCSPISGHRSVSWYQQTPGQGLQFLFEYFSETQRNKGNFPGRFSGRQFSNSRSEMNVSTLELGDSALYLCASSLVAGGREQYFGPGTRLTVT.

This clone was counted a few times. V usage is TRBV2 and J usage is TRBJ2-3; D is ambiguous. V was clipped by 6 bases and J by 4 bases, with 14 bases between them. Germline V lookup: CDR1 SNHLY, CDR2 FYNNEI. The CDR3 extends over 14 amino acids. The CDR3 reads CASSANWAADTQYF. The CDR3 DNA reads TGTGCCAGCAGCGCCAATTGGGCCGCAGATACGCAGTATTTT.

This sequence joins TRBV7-9 and TRBJ1-2; 9 bases align to TRBD1. CDR1 and CDR2 from the germline V gene are SEHNR and FQNEAQ (reference sequence). The ends lost 4 bases at V and 6 bases at J; junction bases unmatched: 6. This CDR3 region has 14 residues. CDR3 sequence: CASSSTGGTDGYTF. The DNA of the CDR3 is TGTGCCAGCAGCTCTACAGGGGGCACTGATGGCTACACCTTC. Full variable domain (missing parts from reference TRBV7-9 and TRBJ1-2): DTGVSQNPRHKITKRGQNVTFRCDPISEHNRLYWYRQTLGQGPEFLTYFQNEAQLEKSRLLSDRFSAERPKGSFSTLEIQRTEQGDSAMYLCASSSTGGTDGYTFGSGTRLTVV.

This clone was picked up a small number of times. The chain employs TRBV7-2 and TRBJ2-7; TRBD2 aligns across 13 bases. The V gene's germline CDR1 is SGHTA and CDR2 FQGNSA. CDR3 length equals 15 residues. V shed 2 bases, J shed 4 bases, and the junction held 2 bases outside the gene matches. The chain's CDR3 is CASSLQLAGGYEQYF. CDR3 sequence (DNA): TGTGCCAGCAGCTTACAACTAGCGGGAGGGTACGAGCAGTACTTC.

This clone was picked up a small number of times. The chain couples TRBV9 to TRBJ1-1; no definite D call. Looked up from germline, CDR1 is SGDLS and CDR2 is YYNGEE. CDR3 size: 15 residues. Deletions cut 2 bases from V and 1 base from J, with 12 bases between. The CDR3 coding sequence is TGTGCCAGCAGCGTCCAACCGGGAGAGAACACTGAAGCTTTCTTT. Translation gives CASSVQPGENTEAFF.

CDR3 protein: CASGKLGIEQYF. In DNA form, the CDR3 reads TGTGCCAGCGGTAAACTAGGCATCGAGCAGTACTTC. The V and J genes are TRBV28 and TRBJ2-7, with a tentative D call TRBD2 (5 bases). This CDR3 is built from 12 residues. Germline CDR1 MDHEN, CDR2 SYDVKM. V gave up 8 bases and J gave up 6 bases, with 14 bases separating them.

This clone was seen more than once but under ten times. The rearrangement joins TRBV13 to TRBJ2-4; D perhaps matches TRBD1 (5 bases). Trimming cost V 1 base and J 0 bases, with 13 bases left between them. The CDR3 loop spans 17 amino acids. Germline assignment: CDR1 PRHDT and CDR2 FYEKMQ (reference sequence). The CDR3, as DNA: TGTGCCAGCAGCTTAGTACCTCAGGGCCTAGCCAAAAACATTCAGTACTTC. It specifies CASSLVPQGLAKNIQYF.

This chain joins TRBV11-2 and TRBJ1-1; a weak D match, TRBD1 (5 bases). The V gene's germline CDR1 is SGHAT and CDR2 FQNNGV. The CDR3 is 14 amino acids. V gave up 3 bases and J gave up 3 bases, with 11 bases separating them. CDR3 amino acids: CASSFQDTYTEAFF. The CDR3 DNA reads as TGTGCCAGCAGCTTTCAGGACACATACACTGAAGCTTTCTTT.